A selection of T cell receptor beta chains follows, all from one sample in a study of blood T cell repertoires in COVID-19. Sequencing was performed with immunoSEQ multiplex PCR; in TCRdb, only in-frame clones are kept and a portion is missing. The table has 180,000 or so clones, approximately 81% seen once. The source material was peripheral blood. These receptors all come from a woman of 80 years or more with acute or convalescent COVID-19. Both conserved end residues are part of each CDR3. Fields, in order: D gene, V gene, clone size, J gene, CDR3 protein, CDR3 DNA. A D gene is named only where the DNA matches it firmly. Where a row states a size, it is once, few, many or the class of an expanded clone; other rows omit it.

d_call: TRBD1; v_call: TRBV15; clone_size: NA; j_call: TRBJ2-7; cdr3_aa: CATSRDPLRWTGQEVYEQYF; cdr3_nt: TGTGCCACCAGCAGAGATCCACTTCGATGGACAGGGCAGGAGGTCTACGAGCAGTACTTC
d_call: TRBD2; v_call: TRBV4-3; clone_size: NA; j_call: TRBJ2-3; cdr3_aa: CASSLTSGIGDTQYF; cdr3_nt: TGCGCCAGCAGCCTGACTAGCGGGATAGGAGATACGCAGTATTTT
d_call: TRBD1; v_call: TRBV7-3; clone_size: NA; j_call: TRBJ1-1; cdr3_aa: CASSRGQGEAFF; cdr3_nt: TGTGCCAGCAGCAGGGGACAGGGTGAAGCTTTCTTT
d_call: TRBD1; v_call: TRBV5-1; clone_size: NA; j_call: TRBJ1-4; cdr3_aa: CASSLSTGTEEKLFF; cdr3_nt: TGCGCCAGCAGCTTGTCGACCGGGACAGAGGAAAAACTGTTTTTT
d_call: NA; v_call: TRBV30; clone_size: once; j_call: TRBJ2-1; cdr3_aa: CAQTRGNEQFF; cdr3_nt: TGTGCCCAAACGCGGGGAAATGAGCAGTTCTTC
d_call: TRBD1; v_call: TRBV28; clone_size: once; j_call: TRBJ2-4; cdr3_aa: CASSLPGQGANIQYF; cdr3_nt: TGTGCCAGCAGTTTGCCGGGACAGGGGGCGAACATTCAGTACTTC
d_call: NA; v_call: TRBV19; clone_size: NA; j_call: TRBJ2-7; cdr3_aa: CASRRTRGAYEQYF; cdr3_nt: TGTGCCAGTAGGAGGACTCGGGGTGCTTACGAGCAGTACTTC
d_call: NA; v_call: TRBV5-1; clone_size: NA; j_call: TRBJ2-5; cdr3_aa: CASSSKETQYF; cdr3_nt: TGCGCCAGCAGCTCAAAAGAGACCCAGTACTTC
d_call: NA; v_call: TRBV6-5; clone_size: NA; j_call: TRBJ1-1; cdr3_aa: CASSPQGGSTEAFF; cdr3_nt: TGTGCCAGCAGTCCACAGGGCGGGAGCACTGAAGCTTTCTTT
d_call: NA; v_call: TRBV5-4; clone_size: NA; j_call: TRBJ2-3; cdr3_aa: CASSPGGSADTQYF; cdr3_nt: TGTGCCAGCAGCCCTGGCGGGTCGGCAGATACGCAGTATTTT
d_call: NA; v_call: TRBV5-6; clone_size: once; j_call: TRBJ2-3; cdr3_aa: CASSPEPGDTQYF; cdr3_nt: TGTGCCAGCAGCCCAGAGCCAGGAGATACGCAGTATTTT
d_call: NA; v_call: TRBV5-4; clone_size: NA; j_call: TRBJ1-1; cdr3_aa: CASSADTTRGTEAFF; cdr3_nt: TGTGCCAGCAGCGCGGACACGACGCGGGGCACTGAAGCTTTCTTT
d_call: TRBD2; v_call: TRBV6-6; clone_size: NA; j_call: TRBJ2-1; cdr3_aa: CASTASGGYNEQFF; cdr3_nt: TGTGCCAGCACCGCTAGCGGGGGGTACAATGAGCAGTTCTTC
d_call: NA; v_call: TRBV28; clone_size: NA; j_call: TRBJ1-1; cdr3_aa: CASSLIQTEAFF; cdr3_nt: TGTGCCAGCAGTTTAATACAGACTGAAGCTTTCTTT
d_call: TRBD1; v_call: TRBV27; clone_size: NA; j_call: TRBJ1-1; cdr3_aa: CASSFMAGGLNTEAFF; cdr3_nt: TGTGCCAGCAGTTTTATGGCAGGGGGCCTGAACACTGAAGCTTTCTTT
d_call: TRBD1; v_call: TRBV6-5; clone_size: NA; j_call: TRBJ2-7; cdr3_aa: CASKQQGASVEQYF; cdr3_nt: TGTGCCAGCAAACAACAGGGGGCTAGCGTAGAGCAGTACTTC
d_call: NA; v_call: TRBV11-1; clone_size: NA; j_call: TRBJ1-1; cdr3_aa: CASSAHRARNTEAFF; cdr3_nt: TGTGCCAGCAGCGCGCACAGGGCGAGGAACACTGAAGCTTTCTTT
d_call: TRBD1; v_call: TRBV4-3; clone_size: few; j_call: TRBJ2-2; cdr3_aa: CASSQGELTGSNTGELFF; cdr3_nt: TGCGCCAGCAGCCAGGGCGAATTGACAGGGTCGAACACCGGGGAGCTGTTTTTT
d_call: NA; v_call: TRBV6-4; clone_size: once; j_call: TRBJ2-2; cdr3_aa: CASREGLNTGELFF; cdr3_nt: TGTGCCAGCAGGGAGGGGCTCAACACCGGGGAGCTGTTTTTT
d_call: NA; v_call: TRBV15; clone_size: NA; j_call: TRBJ1-4; cdr3_aa: CATSRDVGGSPQELFF; cdr3_nt: TGTGCCACCAGCAGAGATGTAGGAGGGAGCCCCCAGGAACTGTTTTTT
d_call: NA; v_call: TRBV6-5; clone_size: NA; j_call: TRBJ2-2; cdr3_aa: CAGRRELNTGELFF; cdr3_nt: TGTGCCGGTAGGAGGGAGTTGAACACCGGGGAGCTGTTTTTT
d_call: TRBD1; v_call: TRBV18; clone_size: NA; j_call: TRBJ2-7; cdr3_aa: CASSPRTGSEQYF; cdr3_nt: TGTGCCAGCTCACCACGGACAGGTTCCGAGCAGTACTTC
d_call: NA; v_call: TRBV27; clone_size: NA; j_call: TRBJ1-1; cdr3_aa: CASSPRRYTEAFF; cdr3_nt: TGTGCCAGCAGCCCTAGGCGGTACACTGAAGCTTTCTTT
d_call: TRBD2; v_call: TRBV4-3; clone_size: NA; j_call: TRBJ2-3; cdr3_aa: CASSLRTSGLTDTQYF; cdr3_nt: TGCGCCAGCAGCCTCAGGACTAGCGGTCTCACAGATACGCAGTATTTT
d_call: TRBD2; v_call: TRBV2; clone_size: NA; j_call: TRBJ2-5; cdr3_aa: CASGNSGYLQETQYF; cdr3_nt: TGTGCCAGCGGAAATAGCGGGTATCTCCAGGAGACCCAGTACTTC
d_call: NA; v_call: TRBV9; clone_size: once; j_call: TRBJ1-3; cdr3_aa: CASSAQVSGNTIYF; cdr3_nt: TGTGCCAGCAGCGCCCAGGTCTCTGGAAACACCATATATTTT
d_call: NA; v_call: TRBV7-2; clone_size: NA; j_call: TRBJ2-7; cdr3_aa: CASSLEYYSVSEQYF; cdr3_nt: TGTGCCAGCAGCCTGGAGTACTATTCAGTCAGCGAGCAGTACTTC